Shown below are 16 T cell receptor beta chains from a single sample sequenced in a study of beta chain features in type 1 diabetes. Notes on the study in general: Shorter TCRB CDR3s, moderately but significantly so, marked every one of the four CD4+ subsets in Type 1 diabetes patients.

Since all of the isolated RNA was reverse transcribed, expressed TCRB transcripts were what got sequenced. Repertoires were generated with immunoSEQ multiplex PCR, while TCRdb's copy carries only in-frame clones and drops some. The sample holds almost 350,000 clones, approximately 9.7% seen once. The antigens for these receptors are not known. Sequencing was carried out using central memory CD4+ T cells from blood. The receptors shown here come from a man aged 25 to 40 with type 1 diabetes.

The rearrangement uses TRBV14 and TRBJ1-6, with D hard to call. From germline, CDR1 is SGHDN and CDR2 FVKESK. The CDR3 sequence is 15 residues long. Trimming removed 5 bases at V and 5 bases at J, with 13 bases between. The CDR3 nucleotides read TGTGCCAGCAGCTATTTGGGTCTTAATAATTCACCCCTCCACTTT. It codes for CASSYLGLNNSPLHF.

This clone appeared a single time. The V gene is TRBV5-6, the J gene TRBJ2-7, with 7 bases fitting TRBD1. This CDR3 has 15 amino acids. Germline V gives CDR1 SGHDT, CDR2 YYEEEE. V shed 4 bases and J 0 bases; nucleotides not matched to a gene: 7. CDR3 protein: CASSPMDRISYEQYF. The CDR3 nucleotides read TGTGCCAGCAGCCCCATGGACAGGATCTCCTACGAGCAGTACTTC.

The sample holds many counts of this clone. The same CDR3 is also encoded by other DNA sequences in this sample. CDR3 nucleotide sequence: TGTGCCTGGAGTGGGCAGCAAGAGACCCAGTACTTC. Amino acid sequence: CAWSGQQETQYF. The chain links TRBV30 to TRBJ2-5; D not resolved. V lost 1 base, J lost 2 bases, and 5 bases lay in between. This CDR3 is 12 amino acids long. The germline CDR1 and CDR2 sequences are GTSNPN and SVGIG (reference sequence).

The CDR3 is CASSLGEEETQYF. The CDR3 DNA is TGTGCCAGCAGCTTAGGAGAGGAAGAGACCCAGTACTTC. This chain connects TRBV7-7 to TRBJ2-5, with D unresolved. Per the germline V gene, CDR1 is SSHAT and CDR2 is FNYEAQ (reference sequence). The CDR3 sequence is 13 residues long. Trimming stripped 1 base from V and 3 bases from J, with 6 bases between.

The table lists this clone with a few counts. The V gene is TRBV6-5, the J gene TRBJ2-7, with a possible D match to TRBD2 (5 bases). CDR1 is MNHEY, CDR2 SVGAGI, per germline. CDR3 length: 14 residues. Between the trimmed V and J ends, which lost 5 bases and 0 bases, there was a span of 11 bases. The CDR3 spells CASSGGGGSYEQYF. CDR3 in DNA: TGTGCCAGCAGTGGAGGTGGCGGCTCCTACGAGCAGTACTTC.

This clone turned up a few times. CDR3 sequence reads: CASSLGPEYYEQYF. DNA of the CDR3: TGTGCCAGCAGCTTAGGCCCAGAGTACTACGAGCAGTACTTC. The chain recombines TRBV11-2 with TRBJ2-7; D call uncertain. CDR1 is SGHAT, CDR2 FQNNGV, per germline. The CDR3 consists of 14 residues. V was clipped by 1 base and J by 3 bases, with 10 bases between them.

This clone was detected only a few times. V gene TRBV4-3 combines with J gene TRBJ2-3; D may correspond to TRBD1 or TRBD2 (5 bases each). The germline gives CDR1 LGHNA, CDR2 YSLEER. This CDR3 contains 14 residues. Trimming cost V 4 bases and J 2 bases, with 10 bases left between them. CDR3 sequence: CASSPGGFTDTQYF. DNA of the CDR3: TGCGCCAGCAGCCCTGGGGGTTTCACAGATACGCAGTATTTT.

The chain couples TRBV9 to TRBJ2-2, with a possible D match to TRBD2 (5 bases). Germline lookup yields CDR1 SGDLS and CDR2 YYNGEE. Trimming removed 0 bases from V and 5 bases from J, with 5 bases in between. The CDR3 totals 13 residues. This chain's CDR3 is CASSVGGTGELFF. The CDR3 DNA reads as TGTGCCAGCAGCGTAGGAGGGACCGGGGAGCTGTTTTTT.

The V gene is TRBV6-1, the J gene TRBJ1-4; D ambiguous. CDR1 and CDR2 from the germline V gene are MNHNS and SASEGT. Between the trimmed V and J ends, which lost 6 bases and 8 bases, there was a span of 7 bases. CDR3 length: 11 residues. CDR3 coding DNA: TGTGCCAGCAGGGTGGGCGAAAAACTGTTTTTT. Residues: CASRVGEKLFF.

This chain joins TRBV7-9 and TRBJ2-7, with 7 nucleotides matching TRBD1. Germline trimming cut 4 bases from V and 0 bases from J; bases unmatched to any gene: 9. The CDR3 runs to 16 residues. Germline CDR1 is SEHNR and CDR2 is FQNEAQ (reference sequence). The CDR3 nucleotides are TGTGCCAGCAGCTCAAGACAGGGTAGCGTCTCCTACGAGCAGTACTTC. Amino acids: CASSSRQGSVSYEQYF.

This clone has at least ten counts. The J gene is TRBJ2-7, the V gene TRBV18, with TRBD1 identical over 9 bases. The germline CDR1 and CDR2 sequences are KGHSH and LQKENI. The CDR3 runs 15 residues. The V segment lost 4 bases and the J segment 3 bases; nucleotides outside the gene matches: 7. CDR3 in amino acids: CASSHSGDRVYEQYF. In nucleotides, the CDR3 is TGTGCCAGCTCACACTCCGGGGACAGGGTCTACGAGCAGTACTTC.

The sample holds a few counts of this clone. The chain joins TRBV27 to TRBJ1-5; 10 bases are shared with TRBD1. The germline V gene has CDR1 MNHEY and CDR2 SMNVEV (reference sequence). Germline trimming cut 4 bases from V and 6 bases from J; bases unmatched to any gene: 9. The CDR3 length is 16 residues. CDR3 bases: TGTGCCAGCAGTTCCGGGACAGGGGTGTTGGGTCAGCCCCAGCATTTT. This encodes CASSSGTGVLGQPQHF.

CDR3 bases: TGTGCCAGCAGAGATAGCGGGGGGGCCGGTGTGGAGACCCAGTACTTC. It encodes CASRDSGGAGVETQYF. The genes are TRBV5-4 and TRBJ2-5; TRBD2 matches at 11 bases. CDR3 length: 16 residues. Looked up from germline, CDR1 is SGHNT and CDR2 is YYREEE (reference sequence). The ends lost 5 bases at V and 5 bases at J; junction bases unmatched: 11.

This chain uses TRBV12-5 with TRBJ2-5; D might be TRBD2 (6 bases). CDR1 and CDR2 (germline): LGHNT, FRNRAP. This CDR3 comprises 13 residues. V lost 7 bases, J lost 3 bases, and 12 bases lay in between. The CDR3 nucleotides are TGTGCTAGTGCCGGGGGACTGGAAGAGACCCAGTACTTC. As protein: CASAGGLEETQYF.

Of note for this clone: The same CDR3 can be traced to other DNA sequences in this sample. The chain couples TRBV5-1 to TRBJ2-1; 7 bases are shared with TRBD1. V dropped 1 base and J dropped 10; count of bases not matched to a gene: 2. The CDR3 is made up of 12 amino acids. Germline V CDR1 and CDR2: SGHRS, YFSETQ. The CDR3 loop reads CASSLQGDEQFF. CDR3 sequence (DNA): TGCGCCAGCAGCTTGCAGGGGGACGAGCAGTTCTTC.

This clone was counted between two and nine times. This sequence joins TRBV2 and TRBJ1-1; D is undetermined. This CDR3 comprises 14 residues. Germline CDR1 and CDR2: SNHLY and FYNNEI. V lost 3 bases, J lost 6 bases, and 14 bases lay in between. The CDR3 region is CASSDAGSVAEAFF. The CDR3 bases are TGTGCCAGCAGTGATGCGGGTTCGGTGGCTGAAGCTTTCTTT.